Listed here are 13 T cell receptor beta chains from one sample, sequenced in a study of T-cell memory formation after mild COVID-19. From the 5' RACE reads, TCRdb called clonotypes with MiXCR, one entry per CDR3 protein. Of around 250,000 distinct CDR3 sequences listed, just over 15% are singletons. Sequenced material: PBMCs or a T cell subset sorted from them (not recorded which). All receptors come from an adult woman who had mild COVID-19 (a few samples of this study predate the infection). Cell type and time point are not known.

CDR3 protein: CASSQGQGAGELFF. CDR3 nucleotides: TGCGCCAGCAGCCAGGGACAGGGGGCCGGGGAGCTGTTTTTT. The chain joins TRBV5-1 to TRBJ2-2, with 11 bases identical to TRBD1. With 4 bases clipped from V and 6 bases from J, the junction kept 2 bases outside the gene matches. Germline-derived CDR1 and CDR2 are SGHRS and YFSETQ. This CDR3 comprises 14 residues.

This chain links TRBV20-1 with TRBJ2-6, with D perhaps TRBD1 (5 bases). The CDR3 covers 16 residues. The germline V gene encodes CDR1 DFQATT and CDR2 SNEGSKA (reference sequence). V lost 1 base to trimming and J lost 0 bases, with 10 bases between them. This CDR3 reads CSARGRAGSGANVLTF. The DNA of the CDR3 is TGCAGTGCTAGAGGCAGGGCTGGCTCTGGGGCCAACGTCCTGACTTTC.

To note about this clonotype: A clone one base away is much larger, so this may be a read error. This sequence joins TRBV6-5 and TRBJ1-1, with 7 bases identical to TRBD1. Germline V CDR1 and CDR2: MNHEY, SVGAGI. V shed 4 bases and J 5 bases; nucleotides not matched to a gene: 1. The CDR3 runs to 12 residues. This chain's CDR3 is CASSFRGTEAFF. In DNA form, the CDR3 reads TGTGCCAGCAGTTTCAGGGGGACTGAAGCTTTCTTT.

This clonotype has more than one count but fewer than ten. The chain couples TRBV3-1 to TRBJ2-3, with D perhaps matching TRBD2 (6 bases). The germline V and J ends were trimmed by 4 bases and 5 bases, with 10 bases remaining between them. CDR1 LGHDT and CDR2 YNNKEL come from the germline V gene (reference sequence). There are 13 residues in the CDR3. In DNA form, the CDR3 reads TGTGCCAGCAGCCTTACAGCGGGAGATACGCAGTATTTT. Protein sequence: CASSLTAGDTQYF.

The V call is TRBV6-1, the J call TRBJ2-3; D is possibly TRBD2 (5 bases). The CDR3 covers 14 residues. Germline V CDR1 and CDR2: MNHNS, SASEGT. The V end was cut by 2 bases, the J end by 1 base, with 7 bases between. CDR3 loop: CASSESAGTDTQYF. The CDR3, as DNA: TGTGCCAGCAGTGAATCAGCGGGCACAGATACGCAGTATTTT.

This clonotype appeared a few times. The CDR3 nucleotides are TGCAGCGCCGCACGGGGTGGGGGAACTGAAGCTTTCTTT. It is translated as CSAARGGGTEAFF. This chain connects TRBV29-1 to TRBJ1-1; TRBD1 might be the D (5 bases). Trimming left V 7 bases short and J 5 bases short, with 17 bases between. The germline V gene has CDR1 SQVTM and CDR2 ANQGSEA. The CDR3 covers 13 residues.

This clonotype was recorded a few times. The V and J genes are TRBV6-2 or TRBV6-3 and TRBJ1-2, with a tentative D call TRBD1 (5 bases). The CDR3 spans 15 residues. The V end lost 5 bases, the J end lost 8 bases, and 21 bases lay between the germline ends. CDR1 and CDR2 (germline): MNHEY, SVGEGT. CDR3 sequence (DNA): TGTGCCAGCAGTCCCTTCGAACCGGGACGTAGAGGCTACACCTTC. It specifies CASSPFEPGRRGYTF.

This rearrangement joins TRBV7-9 to TRBJ2-7; D is possibly TRBD2 (6 bases). This CDR3 comprises 14 residues. Trimming removed 0 bases from V and 6 bases from J, with 12 bases in between. Germline V lookup: CDR1 SEHNR, CDR2 FQNEAQ (reference sequence). The CDR3 DNA sequence: TGTGCCAGCAGCTTAGCGATAGTCGGGGGCGAGCAGTACTTC. Translation gives CASSLAIVGGEQYF. Looking up the rest from reference TRBV7-9 and TRBJ2-7 gives the full variable domain: DTGVSQNPRHKITKRGQNVTFRCDPISEHNRLYWYRQTLGQGPEFLTYFQNEAQLEKSRLLSDRFSAERPKGSFSTLEIQRTEQGDSAMYLCASSLAIVGGEQYFGPGTRLTVT.

A few counts support this clonotype. The rearrangement links TRBV2 to TRBJ2-5, with D unresolved. This CDR3 spans 12 amino acids. Per the germline V gene, CDR1 is SNHLY and CDR2 is FYNNEI. V shed 5 bases and J shed 3 bases, with 7 bases lying between them. CDR3 sequence reads: CASSSDEETQYF. DNA of the CDR3: TGTGCCAGCAGTTCTGATGAAGAGACCCAGTACTTC.

V usage is TRBV12-3 or TRBV12-4 and J usage is TRBJ1-2; 7 bases agree with TRBD1. The junction had 11 bases not matched to a gene; V was cut back by 3 bases and J by 7 bases. The CDR3 totals 15 residues. CDR3: CASSFGSGGGIGYTF. CDR3 DNA: TGTGCCAGCAGTTTTGGATCGGGAGGGGGCATTGGCTACACCTTC.

This clonotype was counted ten times or more. The chain is built from TRBV7-2 and TRBJ2-1; 8 bases map to TRBD1. Losses at the gene ends were 3 bases for V and 7 bases for J; bases not matched to a gene: 8. This CDR3 has 15 amino acids. CDR1 is SGHTA, CDR2 FQGNSA, per germline. The CDR3 DNA is TGTGCCAGCAGCTTTCAAGGACAGGGAGTAAATGAGCAGTTCTTC. This encodes CASSFQGQGVNEQFF.

This clonotype appeared a few times. This chain uses TRBV27 with TRBJ1-3; a weak D match, TRBD1 (5 bases). Germline CDR1 is MNHEY and CDR2 is SMNVEV (reference sequence). Trimming removed 6 bases from V and 2 bases from J, with 29 bases in between. This CDR3 contains 20 residues. The CDR3 DNA sequence: TGTGCCAGCAGCCCTAACGGGGGACGGACCTTCCCCCGGCCTGGAAACACCATATATTTT. Encoded protein: CASSPNGGRTFPRPGNTIYF.

The V gene is TRBV20-1, the J gene TRBJ2-3; unclear D gene. The CDR3 is 14 residues long. Germline V gives CDR1 DFQATT, CDR2 SNEGSKA (reference sequence). V was cut by 0 bases and J by 5 bases, with 12 bases left in between. CDR3 bases: TGCAGTGCTAGAGACCCCCTAGGAGTAGATACGCAGTATTTT. Translation: CSARDPLGVDTQYF.